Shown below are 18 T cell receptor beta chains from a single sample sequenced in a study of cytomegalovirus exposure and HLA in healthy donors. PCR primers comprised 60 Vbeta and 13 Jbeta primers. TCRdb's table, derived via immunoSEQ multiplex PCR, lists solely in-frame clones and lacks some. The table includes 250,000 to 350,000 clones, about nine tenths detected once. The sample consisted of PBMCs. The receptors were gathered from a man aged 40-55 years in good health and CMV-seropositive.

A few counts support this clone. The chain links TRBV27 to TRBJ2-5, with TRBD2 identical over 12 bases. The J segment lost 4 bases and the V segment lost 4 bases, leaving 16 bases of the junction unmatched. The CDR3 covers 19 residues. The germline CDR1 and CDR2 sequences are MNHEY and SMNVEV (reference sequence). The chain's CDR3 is CASSYRGLAGGPVRETQYF. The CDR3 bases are TGTGCCAGCAGTTACCGGGGCCTAGCGGGAGGGCCGGTGAGAGAGACCCAGTACTTC.

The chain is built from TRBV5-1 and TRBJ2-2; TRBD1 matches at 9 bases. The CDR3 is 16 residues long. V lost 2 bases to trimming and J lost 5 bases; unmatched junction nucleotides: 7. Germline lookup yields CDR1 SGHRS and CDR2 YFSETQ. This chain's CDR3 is CASSFGTGIRTGELFF. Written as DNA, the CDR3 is TGCGCCAGCAGCTTTGGGACAGGGATTCGGACCGGGGAGCTGTTTTTT.

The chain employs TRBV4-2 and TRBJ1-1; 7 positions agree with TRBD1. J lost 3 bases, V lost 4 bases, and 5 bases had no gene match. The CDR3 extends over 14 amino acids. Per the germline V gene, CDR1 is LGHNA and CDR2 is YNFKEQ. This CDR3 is CASSPGQLHTEAFF. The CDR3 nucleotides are TGTGCCAGCAGCCCGGGACAGTTGCACACTGAAGCTTTCTTT.

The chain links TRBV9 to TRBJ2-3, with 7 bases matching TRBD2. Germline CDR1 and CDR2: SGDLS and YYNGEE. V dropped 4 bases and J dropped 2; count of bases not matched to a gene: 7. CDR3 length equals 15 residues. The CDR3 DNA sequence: TGTGCCAGCAGCCGGGGGGTAGCGAACACAGATACGCAGTATTTT. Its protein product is CASSRGVANTDTQYF.

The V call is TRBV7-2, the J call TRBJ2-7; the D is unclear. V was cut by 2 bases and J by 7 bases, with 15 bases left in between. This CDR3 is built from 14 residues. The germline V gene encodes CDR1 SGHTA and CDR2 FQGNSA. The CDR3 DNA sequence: TGTGCCAGCAGCTTAATCTCCCCCTCGGGTGAGCAGTACTTC. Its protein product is CASSLISPSGEQYF.

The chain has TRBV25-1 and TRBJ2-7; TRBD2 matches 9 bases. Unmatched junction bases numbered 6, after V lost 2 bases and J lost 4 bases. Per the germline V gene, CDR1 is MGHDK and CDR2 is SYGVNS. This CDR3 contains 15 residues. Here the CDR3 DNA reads TGTGCCAGCAGTGAAATAGCGGGAGCTTTGTACGAGCAGTACTTC. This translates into CASSEIAGALYEQYF.

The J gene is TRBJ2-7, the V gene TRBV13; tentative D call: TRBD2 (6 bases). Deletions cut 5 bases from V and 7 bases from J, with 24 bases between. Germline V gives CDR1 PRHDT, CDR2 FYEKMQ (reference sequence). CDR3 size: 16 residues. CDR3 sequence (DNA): TGTGCCAGCAGCCCACCCCCCGGGAGAGGTTTGGGGGAGCAGTACTTC. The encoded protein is CASSPPPGRGLGEQYF.

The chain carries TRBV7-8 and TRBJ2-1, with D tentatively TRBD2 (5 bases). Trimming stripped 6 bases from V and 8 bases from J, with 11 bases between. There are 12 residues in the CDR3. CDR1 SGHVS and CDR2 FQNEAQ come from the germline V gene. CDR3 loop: CASRVTRDEQFF. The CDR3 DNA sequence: TGTGCCAGCAGAGTCACGAGGGATGAGCAGTTCTTC.

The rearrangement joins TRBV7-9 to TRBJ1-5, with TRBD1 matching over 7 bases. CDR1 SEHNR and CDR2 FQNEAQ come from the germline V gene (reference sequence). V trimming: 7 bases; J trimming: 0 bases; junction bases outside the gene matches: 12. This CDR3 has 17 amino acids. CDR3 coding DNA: TGTGCCAGCATCGGGACAGCAAAGTCTTTTAGCAATCAGCCCCAGCATTTT. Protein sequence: CASIGTAKSFSNQPQHF.

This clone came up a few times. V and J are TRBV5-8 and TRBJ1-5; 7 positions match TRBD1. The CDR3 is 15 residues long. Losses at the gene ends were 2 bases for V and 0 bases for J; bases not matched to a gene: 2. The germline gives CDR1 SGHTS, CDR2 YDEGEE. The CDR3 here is CASSFRDSSNQPQHF. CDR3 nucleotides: TGTGCCAGCAGCTTCCGGGACAGTAGCAATCAGCCCCAGCATTTT.

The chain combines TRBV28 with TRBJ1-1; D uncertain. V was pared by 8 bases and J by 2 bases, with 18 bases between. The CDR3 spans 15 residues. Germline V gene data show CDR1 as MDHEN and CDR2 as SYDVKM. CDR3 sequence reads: CASESLRSANTEAFF. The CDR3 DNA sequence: TGTGCCAGCGAATCCCTTCGGAGTGCTAACACTGAAGCTTTCTTT.

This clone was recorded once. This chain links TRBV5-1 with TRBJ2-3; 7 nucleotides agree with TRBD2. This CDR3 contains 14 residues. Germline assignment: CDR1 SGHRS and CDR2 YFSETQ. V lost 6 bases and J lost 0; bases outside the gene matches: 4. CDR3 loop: CASTSSGSTDTQYF. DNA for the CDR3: TGCGCCAGCACCTCTAGCGGTAGCACAGATACGCAGTATTTT.

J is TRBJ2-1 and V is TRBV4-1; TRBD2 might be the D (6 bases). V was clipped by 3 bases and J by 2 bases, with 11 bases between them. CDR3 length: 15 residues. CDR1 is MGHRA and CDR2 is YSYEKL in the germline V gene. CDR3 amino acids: CASSQLASTYNEQFF. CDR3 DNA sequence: TGCGCCAGCAGCCAGCTAGCGAGTACCTACAATGAGCAGTTCTTC.

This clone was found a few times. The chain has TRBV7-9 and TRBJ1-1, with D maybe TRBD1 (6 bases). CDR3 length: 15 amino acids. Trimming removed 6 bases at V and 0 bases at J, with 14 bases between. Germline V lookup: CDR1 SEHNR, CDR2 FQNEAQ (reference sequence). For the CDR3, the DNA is TGTGCCAGCAGGTGGAAGGACAGCATGAACACTGAAGCTTTCTTT. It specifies CASRWKDSMNTEAFF.

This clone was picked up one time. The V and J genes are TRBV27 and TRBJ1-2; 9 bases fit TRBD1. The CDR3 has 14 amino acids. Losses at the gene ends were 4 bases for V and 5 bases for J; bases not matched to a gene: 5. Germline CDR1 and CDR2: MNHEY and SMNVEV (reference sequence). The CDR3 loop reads CASSWDREQYGYTF. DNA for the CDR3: TGTGCCAGCAGTTGGGACAGGGAGCAATATGGCTACACCTTC.

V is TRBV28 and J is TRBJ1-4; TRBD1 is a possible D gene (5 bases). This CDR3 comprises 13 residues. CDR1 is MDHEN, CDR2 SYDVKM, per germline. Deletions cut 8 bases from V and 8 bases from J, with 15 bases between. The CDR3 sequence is CASSALGGEKLFF. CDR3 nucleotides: TGTGCCAGCTCGGCGCTCGGGGGAGAAAAACTGTTTTTT. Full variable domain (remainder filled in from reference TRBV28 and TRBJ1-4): DVKVTQSSRYLVKRTGEKVFLECVQDMDHENMFWYRQDPGLGLRLIYFSYDVKMKEKGDIPEGYSVSREKKERFSLILESASTNQTSMYLCASSALGGEKLFFGSGTQLSVL.

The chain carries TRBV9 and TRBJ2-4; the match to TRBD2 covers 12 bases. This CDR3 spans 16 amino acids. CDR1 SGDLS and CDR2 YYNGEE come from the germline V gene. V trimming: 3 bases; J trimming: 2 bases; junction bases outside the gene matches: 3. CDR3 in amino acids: CASSALAGGTKNIQYF. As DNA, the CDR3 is TGTGCCAGCAGCGCACTAGCGGGAGGAACCAAAAACATTCAGTACTTC.

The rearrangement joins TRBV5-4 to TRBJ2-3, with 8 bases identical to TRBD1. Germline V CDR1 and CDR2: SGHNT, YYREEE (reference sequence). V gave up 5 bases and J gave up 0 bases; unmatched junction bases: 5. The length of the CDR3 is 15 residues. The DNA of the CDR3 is TGTGCCAGCAGGCCAGGGGGCCTGAGCACAGATACGCAGTATTTT. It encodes CASRPGGLSTDTQYF.